This T cell receptor (beta chain) comes out of a study of blood T cells in healthy people across ages. A J-beta primer mix and a sample-barcoded 5' primer were used in a second PCR of about 7 to 11 cycles. TCRdb independently ran MiXCR on the 5' RACE reads; one entry per CDR3 protein. The sample has around 850,000 distinct CDR3 sequences, 36% seen once. V lost 9 bases and J 2 bases, leaving 11 bases between the germline ends. This CDR3 spans 12 amino acids. This TCR was sampled from a man aged 18-30 years in good health. The sample consisted of blood. The V and J genes are TRBV12-3 or TRBV12-4 and TRBJ2-7; D may be TRBD1 (5 bases). The CDR3 region is CASLRQTYEQYF. In DNA, the CDR3 is TGTGCCAGTTTGCGACAGACCTACGAGCAGTACTTC.